The clone carrying this T cell receptor (beta chain) has a count of ten or more. The target antigen is unknown. This entry comes from a study of HIV-infected children after antiretroviral therapy interruption. Study in general: Median age was roughly 9.3 years (interruption) and 8 years (continuous). Interruption-arm samples span weeks 0, 12, interruption end (24 or 48), and about 3 years post-study. Study findings and constraints: By the end of treatment interruption, naive CD4+ clonality (Gini) increased.

The CDR3 is made up of 15 amino acids. Germline loops: CDR1 SEHNR, CDR2 FQNEAQ (reference sequence). V dropped 5 bases and J dropped 3; count of bases not matched to a gene: 8. The TCR library was built from RNA with a 3' RACE protocol and unique molecular identifiers. TCRdb reanalysed the 3' RACE reads using MiXCR and keeps one entry per CDR3 protein. This table holds fewer than 50,000 distinct CDR3 sequences, 4.3% found once. Regarding treatment: PENTA 11 planned treatment interruption arm or continuous ART arm. Samples needed at least 5 million viable cryopreserved PBMCs. Sequencing was performed on CD45RA+ CD4+ T cells from PBMCs, pooled from several time points, taken from a donor given antiretroviral therapy, either interrupted or continuous. Indicated subset: naive CD4+ CD45RA+ CD45RO- T cells. This sequence originates from a pool of human donors with HIV. The chain couples TRBV7-9 to TRBJ2-3; 7 nucleotides line up with TRBD1. As DNA, the CDR3 is TGTGCCAGCAGCCCGCGACAGGGATGGACAGATACGCAGTATTTT. Translation gives CASSPRQGWTDTQYF.